This T cell receptor beta chain was profiled in a study of T cell responses to AZD1222 COVID-19 vaccine. The assay was immunoSEQ multiplex PCR, and TCRdb's table has in-frame clones only and misses some. The sample lists about 180,000 clones, almost 90% occurring once. The CDR3 runs 11 residues. Trimming shortened V by 2 bases and J by 6 bases, and 6 bases separated the two germline ends. The origin of this receptor is an adult in good health. V gene TRBV5-3 combines with J gene TRBJ2-7; D uncertain. TRBV5-3 counts as an open reading frame of uncertain function. The starting material was peripheral blood, obtained on day 0 of AZD1222 vaccination. The CDR3 nucleotides are TGTGCCAGAAGCTTTCTCTCCGAGCAGTACTTC. Amino acid sequence: CARSFLSEQYF.